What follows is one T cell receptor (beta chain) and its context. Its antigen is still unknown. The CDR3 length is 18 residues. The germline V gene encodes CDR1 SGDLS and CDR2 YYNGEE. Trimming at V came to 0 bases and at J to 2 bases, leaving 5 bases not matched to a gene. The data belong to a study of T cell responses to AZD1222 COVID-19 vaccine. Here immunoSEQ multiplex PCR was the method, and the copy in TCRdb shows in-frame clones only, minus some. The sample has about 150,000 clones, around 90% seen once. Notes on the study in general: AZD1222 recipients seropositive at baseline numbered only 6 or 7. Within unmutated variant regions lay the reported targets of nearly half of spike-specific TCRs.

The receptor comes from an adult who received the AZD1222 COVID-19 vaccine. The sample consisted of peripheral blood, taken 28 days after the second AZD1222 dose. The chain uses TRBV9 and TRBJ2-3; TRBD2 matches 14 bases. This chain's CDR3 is CASSVATGLAGVTDTQYF. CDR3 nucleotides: TGTGCCAGCAGCGTAGCTACGGGACTAGCGGGGGTCACAGATACGCAGTATTTT.